This T cell receptor (beta chain) originates from a study of blood T cell repertoires in COVID-19. Turning to the study itself: T cells, B-cell-depleted T cells, or PBMCs provided the cDNA or gDNA that served as material.

J lost 9 bases, V lost 6 bases, and 8 bases had no gene match. Germline assignment: CDR1 MNHEY and CDR2 SVGAGI. The length of the CDR3 is 14 residues. In its sample, this clone was seen a few times. Authors' methods: Nucleated cell counts were estimated from reference gene primer amplification. The data were produced by immunoSEQ multiplex PCR, yet TCRdb's version contains in-frame clones alone and is incomplete. V, J and clone size are taken as reported in that table, and D and trimming were inferred from the DNA itself. This sample has fewer than 200,000 clones, with roughly 86% found just once. Source material: peripheral blood. The V gene is TRBV6-5, the J gene TRBJ1-6; TRBD1 matches at 7 bases. This receptor was identified in a man aged 40-49 years with active or convalescent COVID-19. The CDR3 loop reads CASREGADSSPLHF. The DNA for the CDR3 is TGTGCCAGCAGAGAGGGGGCGGACAGTTCACCCCTCCACTTT.